This entry lists 20 T cell receptor beta chains sequenced from one sample in a study of T cell changes during pregnancy in multiple sclerosis. Data came from immunoSEQ multiplex PCR; TCRdb stores just in-frame clones and leaves some out. The table has around 67,000 clones, around 92% seen once; the top ten hold under 2.5%. The sample in question was peripheral blood, obtained in the first trimester of pregnancy. The receptors were gathered from a female donor with multiple sclerosis, enrolled in a pregnancy study.

The chain couples TRBV6-6 to TRBJ1-1; possible D gene TRBD1, 6 bases. Germline CDR1 and CDR2: MNHNY and SVGAGI (reference sequence). V gave up 4 bases and J gave up 5 bases, with 11 bases separating them. The CDR3 runs to 13 residues. The DNA for the CDR3 is TGTGCCAGCAGTTCCAACAGGGAAACTGAAGCTTTCTTT. Its protein is CASSSNRETEAFF.

The CDR3: CASSPLLREILNRSGNTIYF. The CDR3 bases are TGTGCCAGTAGTCCCCTACTTCGCGAGATCTTGAACCGCTCTGGAAACACCATATATTTT. This chain joins TRBV19 and TRBJ1-3, with D unresolved. V was clipped by 5 bases and J by 0 bases, with 26 bases between them. The CDR3 contains 20 residues. Per germline, CDR1 LNHDA and CDR2 SQIVND (reference sequence). The whole variable domain, remainder taken from reference TRBV19 and TRBJ1-3, is DGGITQSPKYLFRKEGQNVTLSCEQNLNHDAMYWYRQDPGQGLRLIYYSQIVNDFQKGDIAEGYSVSREKKESFPLTVTSAQKNPTAFYLCASSPLLREILNRSGNTIYFGEGSWLTVV.

This clone is medium-sized (0.01 to 0.1%). The chain joins TRBV6-1 to TRBJ2-3; 8 nucleotides agree with TRBD2. CDR1 is MNHNS, CDR2 SASEGT, per germline. J gave up 4 bases and V 1 base, and 4 bases lay outside the gene matches. The CDR3 is 15 residues long. The CDR3 coding sequence is TGTGCCAGCAGTGAAGATACGGGAGGGGCAGATACGCAGTATTTT. This gives the protein CASSEDTGGADTQYF.

CDR3 region: CASTRGSNQPQHF. DNA of the CDR3: TGTGCCAGTACCCGGGGGAGCAATCAGCCCCAGCATTTT. The V and J genes are TRBV19 and TRBJ1-5; tentatively, D is TRBD1 (5 bases). Trimming pared 7 bases from V and 1 base from J, leaving 8 bases between. CDR3 length equals 13 residues. Germline V gene sequence: CDR1 LNHDA, CDR2 SQIVND (reference sequence).

In its sample, this clone was seen once. J is TRBJ2-1 and V is TRBV5-1; 8 bases line up with TRBD2. The CDR3 sequence is 16 residues long. Losses at the gene ends were 4 bases for V and 6 bases for J; bases not matched to a gene: 12. Looked up from germline, CDR1 is SGHRS and CDR2 is YFSETQ. CDR3 sequence: CASSTGGLGVSNEQFF. DNA for the CDR3: TGCGCCAGCAGCACCGGGGGACTAGGGGTGAGCAATGAGCAGTTCTTC.

The chain links TRBV7-9 to TRBJ1-5; D not certain. V was trimmed by 4 bases and J by 1 base, leaving 11 bases between them. Germline V CDR1 and CDR2: SEHNR, FQNEAQ (reference sequence). The CDR3 loop spans 15 amino acids. CDR3 loop: CASSSSRESNQPQHF. CDR3 DNA sequence: TGTGCCAGCAGCTCCAGTAGGGAGAGCAATCAGCCCCAGCATTTT.

This clone has a handful of counts. The CDR3 reads CASSEVAGGADTQYF. CDR3 bases: TGTGCCAGCAGTGAGGTAGCGGGAGGGGCAGATACGCAGTATTTT. The chain joins TRBV6-1 to TRBJ2-3; TRBD2 agrees at 11 bases. Germline V CDR1 and CDR2: MNHNS, SASEGT. The CDR3 runs 15 residues. Unmatched junction bases numbered 3, after V lost 3 bases and J lost 4 bases.

The chain combines TRBV11-3 with TRBJ2-2; unclear D gene. The CDR3 is 14 amino acids. The germline CDR1 and CDR2 sequences are SGHNT and YENEEA. Trimming stripped 1 base from V and 1 base from J, with 4 bases between. The CDR3 reads CASSLGGNTGELFF. The DNA of the CDR3 is TGTGCCAGCAGCTTAGGAGGGAACACCGGGGAGCTGTTTTTT. Filled out from reference TRBV11-3 and TRBJ2-2, the complete variable domain reads EAGVVQSPRYKIIEKKQPVAFWCNPISGHNTLYWYLQNLGQGPELLIRYENEEAVDDSQLPKDRFSAERLKGVDSTLKIQPAELGDSAVYLCASSLGGNTGELFFGEGSRLTVL.

This chain connects TRBV6-1 to TRBJ2-7; 7 nucleotides align to TRBD1. The V segment lost 1 base and the J segment 0 bases; nucleotides outside the gene matches: 0. Looked up from germline, CDR1 is MNHNS and CDR2 is SASEGT. The CDR3 is 14 residues long. The CDR3 sequence is CASSEGDSSYEQYF. CDR3 DNA sequence: TGTGCCAGCAGTGAAGGGGACAGCTCCTACGAGCAGTACTTC.

The chain uses TRBV19 and TRBJ1-5; D unclear. This CDR3 has 15 amino acids. CDR1 is LNHDA, CDR2 SQIVND, per germline (reference sequence). V dropped 0 bases and J dropped 1 base, with 7 bases sitting between them. The DNA of the CDR3 is TGTGCCAGTAGTATAGACCCAGGCAGCAATCAGCCCCAGCATTTT. It codes for CASSIDPGSNQPQHF.

The rearrangement links TRBV11-2 to TRBJ1-1, with TRBD1 identical over 7 bases. Trimming took 2 bases from V and 11 from J; bases not matched to a gene: 11. The CDR3 spans 14 residues. Germline V CDR1 and CDR2: SGHAT, FQNNGV. The CDR3 sequence is CASSLPRQGSGAFF. In DNA form, the CDR3 reads TGTGCCAGCAGCTTACCCCGACAGGGCTCAGGGGCTTTCTTT.

The chain is built from TRBV6-6 and TRBJ1-1; no firm D call. Germline V lookup: CDR1 MNHNY, CDR2 SVGAGI (reference sequence). This CDR3 has 11 amino acids. Trimming removed 6 bases from V and 4 bases from J, with 6 bases in between. The CDR3 region is CASSQFTEAFF. In DNA form, the CDR3 reads TGTGCCAGCAGCCAATTCACTGAAGCTTTCTTT.

CDR3 region: CASSFGTARNSNQPQHF. CDR3 nucleotides: TGTGCCAGCAGCTTCGGGACAGCCCGAAATAGCAATCAGCCCCAGCATTTT. V is TRBV11-2 and J is TRBJ1-5, with 7 bases that match TRBD1. The ends lost 3 bases at V and 0 bases at J; junction bases unmatched: 8. The CDR3 has 17 amino acids. The V gene's germline CDR1 is SGHAT and CDR2 FQNNGV.

The chain recombines TRBV6-5 with TRBJ2-7; D is perhaps TRBD1 (5 bases). CDR3 length: 12 amino acids. Germline V gene lookup returns CDR1 MNHEY and CDR2 SVGAGI. V lost 5 bases to trimming and J lost 4 bases, with 9 bases between them. The CDR3 nucleotides read TGTGCCAGCAGTGACAGTCCTTACGAGCAGTACTTC. Translation: CASSDSPYEQYF.

This chain joins TRBV4-2 and TRBJ2-3; D is uncertain. Germline assignment: CDR1 LGHNA and CDR2 YNFKEQ. The CDR3 spans 15 residues. Trimming stripped 4 bases from V and 2 bases from J, with 13 bases between. Written as DNA, the CDR3 is TGTGCCAGCAGCCCTCGCGACGGAGCCACAGATACGCAGTATTTT. Its translation: CASSPRDGATDTQYF.

The chain joins TRBV11-2 to TRBJ2-3; 14 bases agree with TRBD2. V was pared by 4 bases and J by 2 bases, with 8 bases of the junction left unmatched. The CDR3 sequence is 18 residues long. Germline V gene sequence: CDR1 SGHAT, CDR2 FQNNGV. The DNA of the CDR3 is TGTGCCAGCAGCTCCTACGGACTAGCGGGAGGAAACACAGATACGCAGTATTTT. Translating gives CASSSYGLAGGNTDTQYF.

The gene calls are TRBV6-6 and TRBJ1-1, with TRBD1 matching 10 bases. This CDR3 has 15 residues. Germline V lookup: CDR1 MNHNY, CDR2 SVGAGI (reference sequence). The trim removed 0 bases at V and 6 bases at J, leaving 4 bases unmatched. The DNA of the CDR3 is TGTGCCAGCAGTTACTCGGGACAGGGGACCGCTGAAGCTTTCTTT. It specifies CASSYSGQGTAEAFF.

The genes are TRBV6-4 and TRBJ2-2; tentative D call: TRBD2 (5 bases). The V gene lost 8 bases and the J gene lost 3 bases, with 10 bases spanning the gap. The CDR3 contains 13 residues. Germline-derived CDR1 and CDR2 are MRHNA and SNTAGT. The CDR3 sequence: CASQSGDTGELFF. The CDR3 nucleotides read TGTGCCAGCCAGAGCGGAGACACCGGGGAGCTGTTTTTT.

The chain has TRBV6-5 and TRBJ2-5, with 9 bases lining up with TRBD1. This CDR3 comprises 12 residues. The V gene end was trimmed by 4 bases and the J gene end by 11 bases; junction bases not matched to a gene: 5. The germline V gene encodes CDR1 MNHEY and CDR2 SVGAGI. The CDR3 DNA is TGTGCCAGCAGTTCCGGGACAGGGTTTCAGTACTTC. Translation: CASSSGTGFQYF.

This clone was counted a single time. The chain has TRBV5-1 and TRBJ1-4; a possible D gene is TRBD1 (6 bases). Germline V CDR1 and CDR2: SGHRS, YFSETQ. CDR3 size: 16 residues. V was pared by 4 bases and J by 6 bases, with 19 bases between. The CDR3, as DNA: TGCGCCAGCAGCCTACCCCGGGCGGGGGCCGATGAAAAACTGTTTTTT. It translates to CASSLPRAGADEKLFF.